These 10 T cell receptor beta chains were all obtained from the same sample, sequenced in a study of cytomegalovirus exposure and HLA in healthy donors. The PCR had 60 Vbeta and 13 Jbeta primers. TCRdb's copy holds only in-frame clones and misses some; the assay was immunoSEQ multiplex PCR. This table holds about 160,000 clones, around three quarters found once. What was sequenced was PBMCs. Every receptor here comes from a man aged 45 to 65 in good health and CMV-seropositive.

The chain combines TRBV18 with TRBJ1-2; D perhaps matches TRBD1 (6 bases). V gave up 3 bases and J gave up 6 bases, with 11 bases separating them. CDR1 and CDR2 (germline): KGHSH, LQKENI. This CDR3 has 13 amino acids. CDR3 bases: TGTGCCAGCTCACCGGGCCCAGGGGATGGCTACACCTTC. It specifies CASSPGPGDGYTF.

V is TRBV4-3 and J is TRBJ2-1; 8 bases agree with TRBD2. The CDR3 has 15 residues. Per the germline V gene, CDR1 is LGHNA and CDR2 is YSLEER. The V segment lost 4 bases and the J segment 9 bases; nucleotides outside the gene matches: 11. The CDR3 bases are TGCGCCAGCAGCCGGGAATCGGGGGGGGTTGGTGAGCAGTTCTTC. The encoded protein is CASSRESGGVGEQFF.

The chain recombines TRBV30 with TRBJ2-2, with 7 bases identical to TRBD1. Unmatched junction bases numbered 3, after V lost 3 bases and J lost 5 bases. The germline V gene encodes CDR1 GTSNPN and CDR2 SVGIG (reference sequence). The CDR3 has 13 residues. The CDR3 coding sequence is TGTGCCTGGAGCGACAGGGTTACCGGGGAGCTGTTTTTT. Translated: CAWSDRVTGELFF.

The genes are TRBV28 and TRBJ2-5, with D possibly being TRBD1 (5 bases). Trimming took 5 bases from V and 7 from J, leaving 17 bases between them. The CDR3 has 14 amino acids. Germline V gene sequence: CDR1 MDHEN, CDR2 SYDVKM. The CDR3 spells CASSGSPSRGTQYF. The CDR3 DNA reads TGTGCCAGCAGTGGCAGCCCTAGTAGGGGGACCCAGTACTTC.

V usage is TRBV5-4 and J usage is TRBJ2-7; no definite D call. Germline values: CDR1 SGHNT, CDR2 YYREEE (reference sequence). The V end was cut by 0 bases, the J end by 5 bases, with 6 bases between. There are 12 residues in the CDR3. In nucleotides, the CDR3 is TGTGCCAGCAGCTTGGACTACGACGAGCAGTACTTC. Amino acids: CASSLDYDEQYF.

This sequence joins TRBV28 and TRBJ1-4, with D perhaps matching TRBD1 (5 bases). The CDR3 is made up of 16 amino acids. Germline V CDR1 and CDR2: MDHEN, SYDVKM. V gave up 6 bases and J gave up 6 bases, with 20 bases separating them. The CDR3 DNA follows: TGTGCCAGCAGCCGCGGAACGCGGGGGACGTATGAAAAACTGTTTTTT. It is translated as CASSRGTRGTYEKLFF.

CDR3 DNA sequence: TGTGCCAGCAGCCGCCCGGGAGGGCCGGGGGAAAAACTGTTTTTT. Its translation is CASSRPGGPGEKLFF. V usage is TRBV5-4 and J usage is TRBJ1-4, with D unresolved. Germline-derived CDR1 and CDR2 are SGHNT and YYREEE (reference sequence). The CDR3 length is 15 residues. Trimming cost V 4 bases and J 8 bases, with 18 bases left between them.

This chain joins TRBV7-2 and TRBJ1-4, with 8 bases aligning to TRBD1. Trimming removed 1 base from V and 8 bases from J; junction bases left unmatched: 6. The germline V gene has CDR1 SGHTA and CDR2 FQGNSA. This CDR3 comprises 15 residues. DNA of the CDR3: TGTGCCAGCAGCTTAGAAGGCAGGGGGCGAGAAAAACTGTTTTTT. Protein sequence: CASSLEGRGREKLFF. Full variable domain (outside the CDR3, taken from reference TRBV7-2 and TRBJ1-4): GAGVSQSPSNKVTEKGKDVELRCDPISGHTALYWYRQSLGQGLEFLIYFQGNSAPDKSGLPSDRFSAERTGGSVSTLTIQRTQQEDSAVYLCASSLEGRGREKLFFGSGTQLSVL.

As to this clone: This sample also contains other DNA sequences that code for the same CDR3. The chain combines TRBV5-1 with TRBJ2-5, with a weak D call TRBD2 (8 bases). V lost 4 bases, J lost 3 bases, and 13 bases lay in between. The CDR3 spans 14 residues. Germline lookup yields CDR1 SGHRS and CDR2 YFSETQ. CDR3 DNA sequence: TGCGCCAGCAGCCCGGGAGGGACAGAAGAGACCCAGTACTTC. Translating it yields CASSPGGTEETQYF. The full variable domain, its missing parts supplied by reference TRBV5-1 and TRBJ2-5, is KAGVTQTPRYLIKTRGQQVTLSCSPISGHRSVSWYQQTPGQGLQFLFEYFSETQRNKGNFPGRFSGRQFSNSRSEMNVSTLELGDSALYLCASSPGGTEETQYFGPGTRLLVL.

The rearrangement joins TRBV10-3 to TRBJ1-2, with 10 positions matching TRBD1. The trim removed 7 bases at V and 2 bases at J, leaving 7 bases unmatched. CDR1 is ENHRY and CDR2 is SYGVKD in the germline V gene. This CDR3 comprises 15 residues. Here the CDR3 reads CAITPGQGGNYGYTF. The CDR3 DNA follows: TGTGCCATCACCCCCGGACAGGGGGGAAACTATGGCTACACCTTC.